A selection of T cell receptor beta chains follows, all from one sample in a study of CD8+CD57+ T cells in acquired aplastic anemia. TCRdb processed the reads anew with MiXCR; each CDR3 protein has one entry. The repertoire holds a few hundred thousand distinct CDR3 sequences, with roughly 50% as singletons. The sequencing input was sorted CD4+, CD8+, or CD8+CD57+ T cells (not recorded which) from PBMCs. These receptors came from a human donor with aplastic anemia. Each CDR3 is given with its conserved first and last residue. The D gene is left open where the match is weak. Clone size, where shown, is once, few, many, or a class for clones that have expanded.

size,length,J,D,V,DNA,CDR3
many,13,TRBJ1-4,TRBD1,TRBV29-1,TGCAGCGTCGCCCCGGACAGGGAAGGAAAACTGTTTTTT,CSVAPDREGKLFF
many,13,TRBJ2-5,NA,TRBV5-1,TGCGCCAGCTCGACCGGGGGTCAAGAGACCCAGTACTTC,CASSTGGQETQYF
many,16,TRBJ2-7,TRBD1,TRBV24-1,TGTGCCACCAGTGACCCCAGGGACAGGGGGCTGTACGAGCAGTACTTC,CATSDPRDRGLYEQYF
NA,14,TRBJ1-1,TRBD1,TRBV6-5,TGTGCCAGCAGGGAGGGACAGGCTAACACTGAAGCTTTCTTT,CASREGQANTEAFF
once,12,TRBJ1-1,NA,TRBV20-1,TGCAGCACTATAGGGGGAAACACTGAAGCTTTCTTT,CSTIGGNTEAFF
NA,15,TRBJ2-5,TRBD1,TRBV10-3,TGTGCCATCAGCCGGGACAGGGGCCTCCAAGAGACCCAGTACTTC,CAISRDRGLQETQYF
NA,12,TRBJ2-3,TRBD2,TRBV7-6,TGTGCCAGCAGCTTCCCGGGGGGGACGCAGTATTTT,CASSFPGGTQYF
NA,13,TRBJ1-2,NA,TRBV20-1,TGCAGTGCTAGGTCGGACAGCGACTATAGCTACACCTTC,CSARSDSDYSYTF
few,12,TRBJ2-7,NA,TRBV2,TGTGCCAGCAGTGAAGGGTGGTACGTGCAGTACTTC,CASSEGWYVQYF
many,15,TRBJ2-5,TRBD1,TRBV5-1,TGCGCCAGCAGCCTAGGACAGGGGGGAGGAGAGACCCAGTACTTC,CASSLGQGGGETQYF
many,14,TRBJ2-3,TRBD2,TRBV12-3/TRBV12-4,TGTGCCAGCAGTACTCCCGGGGGGACAGATACGCAGTATTTT,CASSTPGGTDTQYF
many,14,TRBJ1-1,NA,TRBV20-1,TGCAGGGTAAAAGAGGGCAGGGGTAAAATTGAAGCTTTCTTT,CRVKEGRGKIEAFF
many,15,TRBJ2-3,TRBD2,TRBV7-7,TGTGCCAGCAGCTCGGGGGGGGCCTGGACAGATACGCAGTATTTT,CASSSGGAWTDTQYF